The 21 T cell receptor beta chains listed next were all sequenced from one sample in a study of cytomegalovirus exposure and HLA in healthy donors. Data came from immunoSEQ multiplex PCR; TCRdb stores just in-frame clones and leaves some out. Of roughly 200,000 clones listed, about four fifths are singletons. Input material: PBMCs. Receptors originate from a woman younger than 35 in good health and CMV-seropositive.

Here the CDR3 reads CASSPTGGPQETQYF. CDR3 in DNA: TGTGCCAGCAGTCCTACAGGGGGCCCCCAAGAGACCCAGTACTTC. The chain combines TRBV5-4 with TRBJ2-5, with 9 positions matching TRBD1. The V gene's germline CDR1 is SGHNT and CDR2 YYREEE (reference sequence). This CDR3 is built from 15 residues. The J segment lost 1 base and the V segment lost 5 bases, leaving 6 bases of the junction unmatched. Complete variable domain (other parts from reference TRBV5-4 and TRBJ2-5): ETGVTQSPTHLIKTRGQQVTLRCSSQSGHNTVSWYQQALGQGPQFIFQYYREEENGRGNFPPRFSGLQFPNYSSELNVNALELDDSALYLCASSPTGGPQETQYFGPGTRLLVL.

The chain couples TRBV11-2 to TRBJ2-3, with 9 bases that match TRBD2. This CDR3 is 18 amino acids long. Germline CDR1 reads SGHAT; CDR2 reads FQNNGV. The V and J ends lost 1 base and 1 base, in that order; junction bases with no gene match: 9. This CDR3 is CASSLVSPSGVRTDTQYF. CDR3 DNA: TGTGCCAGCAGCTTAGTTAGTCCTAGCGGGGTTCGCACAGATACGCAGTATTTT.

CDR3 coding DNA: TGTGCCAGTAGATCGAGTCCGGGGGCCTACAATGAGCAGTTCTTC. Amino acids: CASRSSPGAYNEQFF. The rearrangement uses TRBV19 and TRBJ2-1, with a weak D call TRBD2 (6 bases). Germline lookup yields CDR1 LNHDA and CDR2 SQIVND (reference sequence). This CDR3 region has 15 residues. V lost 6 bases to trimming and J lost 2 bases, with 14 bases between them.

This chain links TRBV7-8 with TRBJ1-1, with unresolved D. CDR3 length: 14 amino acids. Germline V gene data show CDR1 as SGHVS and CDR2 as FQNEAQ. The V gene lost 1 base and the J gene lost 0 bases, with 6 bases spanning the gap. This CDR3 is CASSLVAVNTEAFF. For the CDR3, the DNA is TGTGCCAGCAGCTTAGTTGCGGTGAACACTGAAGCTTTCTTT.

The CDR3 region has the DNA TGTGCCAGCAGTTACTCGATAAGGGGGCTTGAAAAACTGTTTTTT. This encodes CASSYSIRGLEKLFF. The chain employs TRBV6-5 and TRBJ1-4, with TRBD1 matching over 7 bases. The CDR3 spans 15 residues. Unmatched junction bases numbered 5, after V lost 0 bases and J lost 7 bases. In germline, CDR1 is MNHEY, CDR2 SVGAGI.

This clone has just one count. The CDR3 reads CASSNRQGGTGELFF. As DNA, the CDR3 is TGCGCCAGCAGCAACCGACAGGGCGGCACCGGGGAGCTGTTTTTT. The chain recombines TRBV5-1 with TRBJ2-2, with TRBD1 identical over 7 bases. The CDR3 is 15 amino acids. J was trimmed by 4 bases and V by 4 bases; bases with no gene match: 7. The germline gives CDR1 SGHRS, CDR2 YFSETQ.

The gene calls are TRBV27 and TRBJ2-3, with 10 bases lining up with TRBD1. Per germline, CDR1 MNHEY and CDR2 SMNVEV (reference sequence). V was pared by 2 bases and J by 4 bases, with 0 bases of the junction left unmatched. This CDR3 has 14 amino acids. The CDR3 region is CASSLGTGADTQYF. For the CDR3, the DNA is TGTGCCAGCAGTTTAGGGACAGGGGCAGATACGCAGTATTTT.

V is TRBV19 and J is TRBJ1-4, with 8 bases identical to TRBD1. The ends lost 8 bases at V and 8 bases at J; junction bases unmatched: 13. Germline CDR1 reads LNHDA; CDR2 reads SQIVND (reference sequence). The CDR3 is 15 residues long. Here the CDR3 reads CASGRRAGTGEKLFF. The CDR3 DNA follows: TGTGCCAGTGGACGGCGGGCCGGGACAGGAGAAAAACTGTTTTTT.

V usage is TRBV2 and J usage is TRBJ1-5; 7 nucleotides line up with TRBD1. Germline V gives CDR1 SNHLY, CDR2 FYNNEI. The CDR3 is made up of 17 amino acids. Germline trimming cut 4 bases from V and 0 bases from J; bases unmatched to any gene: 9. The CDR3: CASSAGQLLYSNQPQHF. The CDR3, as DNA: TGTGCCAGCAGTGCGGGACAGCTCCTATATAGCAATCAGCCCCAGCATTTT.

A remark on this clone: The junction departs from the called germline gene at one end, perhaps through a read error. The chain uses TRBV6-6 and TRBJ1-2; D remains unclear. The germline gives CDR1 MNHNY, CDR2 SVGAGI (reference sequence). The CDR3 extends over 12 amino acids. The CDR3 DNA reads as TGCGTTTCGGGTCGTCCTAACTATGGCTACACCTTC. Its protein is CVSGRPNYGYTF.

The chain couples TRBV4-1 to TRBJ1-1; 7 nucleotides agree with TRBD1. This CDR3 has 15 amino acids. J lost 4 bases, V lost 2 bases, and 7 bases had no gene match. In germline, CDR1 is MGHRA, CDR2 YSYEKL. In DNA form, the CDR3 reads TGCGCCAGCAGCCAAAAGTCAGGGGGAGGCACTGAAGCTTTCTTT. This translates into CASSQKSGGGTEAFF.

The chain has TRBV7-3 and TRBJ1-2; 7 nucleotides line up with TRBD1. J was trimmed by 4 bases and V by 5 bases; bases with no gene match: 7. Germline CDR1 reads SGHTA; CDR2 reads FQGTGA. The CDR3 extends over 14 amino acids. The CDR3: CASSVGTAGYGYTF. DNA for the CDR3: TGTGCCAGCAGCGTGGGGACAGCGGGCTATGGCTACACCTTC.

The chain recombines TRBV7-7 with TRBJ2-1, with 7 bases matching TRBD1. V trimming: 4 bases; J trimming: 4 bases; junction bases outside the gene matches: 1. Per the germline V gene, CDR1 is SSHAT and CDR2 is FNYEAQ (reference sequence). CDR3 length equals 13 residues. CDR3 in amino acids: CASSSGQYNEQFF. The CDR3 nucleotides read TGTGCCAGCAGCTCGGGACAGTACAATGAGCAGTTCTTC.

This clone was seen only a few times. The CDR3 sequence: CASSAGTTYGYTF. The CDR3 DNA sequence: TGTGCCAGCAGTGCCGGGACAACATACGGCTACACCTTC. The chain has TRBV5-4 and TRBJ1-2, with D perhaps TRBD1 (6 bases). Per germline, CDR1 SGHNT and CDR2 YYREEE (reference sequence). This CDR3 is built from 13 residues. Trimming took off 5 bases at V and 8 bases at J, with 16 bases between the two ends. The whole variable domain, remainder taken from reference TRBV5-4 and TRBJ1-2, is ETGVTQSPTHLIKTRGQQVTLRCSSQSGHNTVSWYQQALGQGPQFIFQYYREEENGRGNFPPRFSGLQFPNYSSELNVNALELDDSALYLCASSAGTTYGYTFGSGTRLTVV.

The chain employs TRBV11-2 and TRBJ1-3, with D hard to call. V gave up 5 bases and J gave up 5 bases, with 13 bases separating them. This CDR3 is 14 amino acids long. From germline, CDR1 is SGHAT and CDR2 FQNNGV. This CDR3 reads CASSKESARNTIYF. CDR3 in DNA: TGTGCCAGCAGCAAGGAGAGCGCCAGAAACACCATATATTTT.

The V and J genes are TRBV2 and TRBJ2-1; 10 nucleotides agree with TRBD2. The CDR3 is made up of 16 amino acids. V gave up 4 bases and J gave up 7 bases; unmatched junction bases: 10. Germline lookup yields CDR1 SNHLY and CDR2 FYNNEI. The CDR3 protein is CASSGLERGGDNEQFF. The CDR3 DNA is TGTGCCAGCAGTGGACTAGAGCGGGGGGGAGATAATGAGCAGTTCTTC.

This clone has a single count. The rearrangement uses TRBV6-1 and TRBJ1-1; TRBD1 agrees at 10 bases. This CDR3 spans 13 amino acids. Germline trimming cut 3 bases from V and 9 bases from J; bases unmatched to any gene: 4. Germline lookup yields CDR1 MNHNS and CDR2 SASEGT. CDR3: CASSETGGFQAFF. As DNA, the CDR3 is TGTGCCAGCAGTGAGACAGGGGGCTTTCAAGCTTTCTTT.

V gene TRBV12-5 combines with J gene TRBJ1-1; no reliable D call. The CDR3 runs 14 residues. In germline, CDR1 is LGHNT, CDR2 FRNRAP. The ends were cut back, 5 bases at V and 11 bases at J, with 21 bases in the middle. CDR3 DNA: TGTGCTAGTGGTGCAGAAGTGAGGATGGTGAGGGCTTTCTTT. Protein product: CASGAEVRMVRAFF.

The genes are TRBV7-9 and TRBJ2-1; the D gene is possibly TRBD2 (6 bases). Between the trimmed V and J ends, which lost 5 bases and 4 bases, there was a span of 18 bases. The CDR3 runs 16 residues. CDR1 and CDR2 (germline): SEHNR, FQNEAQ (reference sequence). The CDR3 region is CASSITNSGPYNEQFF. The CDR3 bases are TGTGCCAGCAGCATCACGAATAGCGGCCCTTACAATGAGCAGTTCTTC.

V and J are TRBV5-1 and TRBJ1-2, with a possible D match to TRBD1 (5 bases). This CDR3 is 13 amino acids long. CDR1 is SGHRS and CDR2 is YFSETQ in the germline V gene. Between the trimmed V and J ends, which lost 0 bases and 4 bases, there was a span of 7 bases. The CDR3: CASSLDRLYGYTF. Written as DNA, the CDR3 is TGCGCCAGCAGCTTGGACAGGCTCTATGGCTACACCTTC.

The chain is built from TRBV11-2 and TRBJ1-5; 9 nucleotides match TRBD1. CDR1 SGHAT and CDR2 FQNNGV come from the germline V gene. The V and J ends lost 3 bases and 4 bases, in that order; junction bases with no gene match: 10. The CDR3 has 17 residues. The CDR3 nucleotides are TGTGCCAGCAGCTTCTCAACATACGACAGGGGGAATCAGCCCCAGCATTTT. Translating gives CASSFSTYDRGNQPQHF.